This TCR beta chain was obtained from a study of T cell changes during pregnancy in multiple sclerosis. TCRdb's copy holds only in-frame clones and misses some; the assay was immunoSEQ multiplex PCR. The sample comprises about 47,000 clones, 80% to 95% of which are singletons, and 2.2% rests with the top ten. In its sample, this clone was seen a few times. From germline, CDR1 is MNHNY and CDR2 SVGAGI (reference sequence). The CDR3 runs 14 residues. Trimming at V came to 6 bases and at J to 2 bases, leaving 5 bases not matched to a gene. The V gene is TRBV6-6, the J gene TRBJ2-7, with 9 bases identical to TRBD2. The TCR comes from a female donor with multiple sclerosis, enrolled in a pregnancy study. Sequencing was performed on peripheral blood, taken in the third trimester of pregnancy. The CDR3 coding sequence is TGTGCCAGCAGGGAGACTAGCGGAGCCTACGAGCAGTACTTC. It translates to CASRETSGAYEQYF.